The 17 T cell receptor beta chains below come from one sample, sequenced in a study of cytomegalovirus exposure and HLA in healthy donors (dated by TCRdb to the late 2010s). The library was generated by the immunoSEQ multiplex PCR assay. A mixture of 60 forward primers for TCR Vbeta segments and 13 reverse primers for TCR Jbeta segments was used in the multiplex PCR. Entries here come from immuneACCESS through TCRdb and include only in-frame sequences with V and J called. Some clones fail to appear in such tables; in the studies checked, an unresolved V gene covers under half of the shortfall, and the cause of the remainder is unknown. The sample table shows approximately 280,000 clones, and about 90% are seen once. The ten most abundant clones make up roughly 2.1% of the sample. The sequencing input was PBMCs. Every receptor here comes from a young woman in good health and CMV-seronegative.

This clone has a handful of counts. The gene calls are TRBV11-2 and TRBJ1-2; D remains ambiguous. V lost 11 bases to trimming and J lost 2 bases, with 18 bases between them. The CDR3 spans 14 residues. Germline values: CDR1 SGHAT, CDR2 FQNNGV. The CDR3: CASTPGVPNYGYTF. The DNA for the CDR3 is TGTGCCTCTACCCCCGGGGTTCCAAACTATGGCTACACCTTC.

Points on this clone: Sequence at one end of the junction differs from germline and may be a read error. The chain couples TRBV7-9 to TRBJ1-1, with D tentatively TRBD1 (5 bases). The CDR3 contains 14 residues. From germline, CDR1 is SEHNR and CDR2 FQNEAQ (reference sequence). CDR3 in DNA: TGTTCCAGCAGCCTCCGACAGAGCAACACTGAAGCTTTCTTT. This encodes CSSSLRQSNTEAFF.

The genes are TRBV6-5 and TRBJ2-7, with D perhaps matching TRBD1 (6 bases). The V end lost 5 bases, the J end lost 7 bases, and 18 bases lay between the germline ends. Germline CDR1 reads MNHEY; CDR2 reads SVGAGI. The CDR3 is 14 amino acids. CDR3 region: CASSQDGQPREQYF. As DNA, the CDR3 is TGTGCCAGCAGTCAGGACGGACAGCCTAGAGAGCAGTACTTC.

The V and J genes are TRBV5-6 and TRBJ2-7; 10 nucleotides match TRBD1. The CDR3 runs 18 residues. Germline lookup yields CDR1 SGHDT and CDR2 YYEEEE. Unmatched junction bases numbered 17, after V lost 3 bases and J lost 5 bases. The CDR3 protein is CASSSALGPGQGFDEQYF. CDR3 DNA: TGTGCCAGCAGCTCCGCCTTAGGACCGGGACAGGGGTTTGACGAGCAGTACTTC.

The chain carries TRBV13 and TRBJ2-2; a possible D gene is TRBD2 (5 bases). V lost 2 bases, J lost 3 bases, and 7 bases lay in between. The CDR3 loop spans 14 amino acids. From germline, CDR1 is PRHDT and CDR2 FYEKMQ (reference sequence). This CDR3 is CASSLQRYTGELFF. CDR3 bases: TGTGCCAGCAGCTTACAGCGGTACACCGGGGAGCTGTTTTTT.

The chain combines TRBV18 with TRBJ1-4; unclear D gene. Between the trimmed V and J ends, which lost 2 bases and 0 bases, there was a span of 10 bases. CDR1 is KGHSH and CDR2 is LQKENI in the germline V gene. The CDR3 has 16 residues. The CDR3 is CASSPISTATNEKLFF. CDR3 in DNA: TGTGCCAGCTCACCAATATCTACAGCAACTAATGAAAAACTGTTTTTT.

V is TRBV19 and J is TRBJ1-1; 9 bases are a match to TRBD1. Per the germline V gene, CDR1 is LNHDA and CDR2 is SQIVND (reference sequence). Trimming at V came to 6 bases and at J to 8 bases, leaving 7 bases not matched to a gene. The CDR3 loop spans 13 amino acids. The DNA for the CDR3 is TGTGCCAGTAGAGCTGAGGGGACAGGGGAAGCTTTCTTT. The encoded protein is CASRAEGTGEAFF.

This sequence joins TRBV9 and TRBJ1-1; 9 bases align to TRBD1. The V segment lost 3 bases and the J segment 7 bases; nucleotides outside the gene matches: 10. The CDR3 length is 15 residues. The germline CDR1 and CDR2 sequences are SGDLS and YYNGEE. This chain's CDR3 is CASSGGTGQLYEAFF. The CDR3 nucleotides read TGTGCCAGCAGCGGCGGGACAGGGCAACTTTATGAAGCTTTCTTT.

V usage is TRBV6-4 and J usage is TRBJ2-7; 11 positions match TRBD1. The CDR3 consists of 15 residues. The J segment lost 6 bases and the V segment lost 3 bases, leaving 7 bases of the junction unmatched. CDR1 MRHNA and CDR2 SNTAGT come from the germline V gene. CDR3 in DNA: TGTGCCAGCAGTGAAAATGAGGGACAGGGGGTCGAGCAGTACTTC. It is translated as CASSENEGQGVEQYF.

CDR3 sequence reads: CASSFPGFGYTF. In nucleotides, the CDR3 is TGTGCCAGCAGTTTCCCCGGTTTCGGCTACACCTTC. This chain uses TRBV6-1 with TRBJ1-2, with D uncertain. The CDR3 consists of 12 residues. Germline lookup yields CDR1 MNHNS and CDR2 SASEGT. V shed 5 bases and J shed 8 bases, with 12 bases lying between them.

The chain uses TRBV2 and TRBJ2-6, with D possibly being TRBD2 (5 bases). Germline V CDR1 and CDR2: SNHLY, FYNNEI. V lost 8 bases and J lost 2, with 19 bases in between. CDR3 size: 17 residues. The CDR3 protein is CASSEGQTGAGANVLTF. CDR3 bases: TGTGCCAGCTCAGAGGGCCAGACTGGGGCTGGGGCCAACGTCCTGACTTTC.

This clone has more than one count but fewer than ten. The V gene is TRBV4-1, the J gene TRBJ2-6, with a weak D call TRBD2 (6 bases). Trimming removed 0 bases at V and 0 bases at J, with 15 bases between. Germline CDR1 is MGHRA and CDR2 is YSYEKL. The CDR3 consists of 19 residues. Here the CDR3 DNA reads TGCGCCAGCAGCCAAGAAGGGAGGACGGTTAGCTCTGGGGCCAACGTCCTGACTTTC. Translation gives CASSQEGRTVSSGANVLTF.

In this sample, this clone turned up once. The chain links TRBV28 to TRBJ1-1; TRBD1 aligns across 10 bases. V dropped 2 bases and J dropped 10; count of bases not matched to a gene: 1. The CDR3 length is 12 residues. Germline values: CDR1 MDHEN, CDR2 SYDVKM. The chain's CDR3 is CASSLRTGGAFF. CDR3 in DNA: TGTGCCAGCAGTTTACGGACAGGGGGAGCTTTCTTT.

This chain joins TRBV27 and TRBJ2-3; maybe TRBD2 (5 bases). The V end was cut by 6 bases, the J end by 0 bases, with 10 bases between. This CDR3 has 14 amino acids. Germline V gene data show CDR1 as MNHEY and CDR2 as SMNVEV (reference sequence). The DNA of the CDR3 is TGTGCCAGCAGGGGGAGCGCTAGCACAGATACGCAGTATTTT. Protein product: CASRGSASTDTQYF.

The J gene is TRBJ2-7, the V gene TRBV9, with 7 bases that match TRBD2. Germline loops: CDR1 SGDLS, CDR2 YYNGEE. CDR3 size: 16 residues. The ends lost 0 bases at V and 1 base at J; junction bases unmatched: 7. This chain's CDR3 is CASSVGVREGSYEQYF. The CDR3 bases are TGTGCCAGCAGCGTAGGGGTTAGGGAGGGGTCCTACGAGCAGTACTTC. The full variable domain, rest sourced from reference TRBV9 and TRBJ2-7, is DSGVTQTPKHLITATGQRVTLRCSPRSGDLSVYWYQQSLDQGLQFLIQYYNGEERAKGNILERFSAQQFPDLHSELNLSSLELGDSALYFCASSVGVREGSYEQYFGPGTRLTVT.

V is TRBV2 and J is TRBJ1-1, with a tentative D call TRBD1 (5 bases). Germline lookup yields CDR1 SNHLY and CDR2 FYNNEI. V gave up 7 bases and J gave up 5 bases, with 17 bases separating them. CDR3 length: 14 residues. The CDR3 region is CASTTRGGETEAFF. DNA of the CDR3: TGTGCCAGCACCACCCGGGGGGGTGAGACTGAAGCTTTCTTT. The entire variable domain, with the rest obtained from reference TRBV2 and TRBJ1-1, is as follows: EPEVTQTPSHQVTQMGQEVILRCVPISNHLYFYWYRQILGQKVEFLVSFYNNEISEKSEIFDDQFSVERPDGSNFTLKIRSTKLEDSAMYFCASTTRGGETEAFFGQGTRLTVV.

V gene TRBV6-6 combines with J gene TRBJ1-1, with D hard to call. This CDR3 is built from 15 residues. Trimming left V 2 bases short and J 7 bases short, with 17 bases between. The germline V gene encodes CDR1 MNHNY and CDR2 SVGAGI (reference sequence). CDR3 loop: CASSYAPGESYEAFF. The CDR3 DNA sequence: TGTGCCAGCAGTTACGCCCCCGGAGAGTCGTATGAAGCTTTCTTT.